Listed below are T cell receptor beta chains from one sample, sequenced in a study of cytomegalovirus exposure and HLA in healthy donors. Measured with immunoSEQ multiplex PCR; TCRdb has only the in-frame clones, and not every one. This sample's table has tens of thousands of clones. Sequencing was carried out using PBMCs. The receptors were gathered from a male donor in good health and CMV-seronegative. Each CDR3 is given with its conserved first and last residue. D genes are given only for firm matches.

TRBD1	TRBJ1-5	TRBV23-1	TGCGCCAGAAGAGGGGGCTTCAATCAGCCCCAGCATTTT	CARRGGFNQPQHF
NA	TRBJ2-3	TRBV29-1	TGCAGCGTTGAAGAAGGAGGACGAACAGATACGCAGTATTTT	CSVEEGGRTDTQYF
TRBD2	TRBJ2-3	TRBV5-1	TGCGCCAGCAGCTTGAGGACTAGCGGGATACGTAGCACAGATACGCAGTATTTT	CASSLRTSGIRSTDTQYF
TRBD1	TRBJ2-7	TRBV13	TGTGCCAGCAGTCACATCCGGGGACAGGGCCTCTCCTACGAGCAGTACTTC	CASSHIRGQGLSYEQYF
NA	TRBJ2-4	TRBV6-1	TGTGCCAGCAGTGAGGGACTCAACATTCAGTACTTC	CASSEGLNIQYF
NA	TRBJ2-7	TRBV5-1	TGCGCCAGCAGCTTGGTCGGTGACGAGAGGGAGCAGTACTTC	CASSLVGDEREQYF
NA	TRBJ2-2	TRBV5-4	TGTGCCAGCAGCCCCACTAGAGTGCCCACCGGGGAGCTGTTTTTT	CASSPTRVPTGELFF
TRBD2	TRBJ2-1	TRBV30	TGTGCCTGGAGCGAGACTAGCGGGAGTTTTGGTGAGCAGTTCTTC	CAWSETSGSFGEQFF
NA	TRBJ2-5	TRBV15	TGTGCCACCAGCAGATCACGCGGGGAGACCCAGTACTTC	CATSRSRGETQYF
NA	TRBJ1-3	TRBV18	TGTGCCAGCTCACCACGGACAACCCTCTCTGGAAACACCATATATTTT	CASSPRTTLSGNTIYF
NA	TRBJ1-4	TRBV4-2	TGTGCCAGCAGCCAAGTTGTGTGGGACTCCGATGAAAAACTGTTTTTT	CASSQVVWDSDEKLFF
NA	TRBJ2-7	TRBV11-2	TGTGCCAGCAGCTTAAGCCTTACTACGAAGCAGTACTTC	CASSLSLTTKQYF
NA	TRBJ1-5	TRBV10-3	TGTGCCATCAGTGAGCAATGGGAGGGGGGTCAGCCCCAGCATTTT	CAISEQWEGGQPQHF
TRBD1	TRBJ2-7	TRBV25-1	TGTGCCAGCAGTGAGGGGGGGACAGGGTGGTTCATCGTCGACGAGCAGTACTTC	CASSEGGTGWFIVDEQYF
NA	TRBJ1-5	TRBV28	TGTGCCAGCAGTTTACCCAGACTGGATCAGCCCCAGCATTTT	CASSLPRLDQPQHF
NA	TRBJ2-7	TRBV27	TGTGCCAGCAGTTTGTCACAGACATACTACGAGCAGTACTTC	CASSLSQTYYEQYF
TRBD1	TRBJ1-2	TRBV10-3	TGTGCCATCAGTGAGCCGACAGGGAACTATGGCTACACCTTC	CAISEPTGNYGYTF
TRBD2	TRBJ2-2	TRBV11-2	TGTGCCAGCAGCTTTTTAGCGGGAGGAGGCTTCGGGGAGCTGTTTTTT	CASSFLAGGGFGELFF
TRBD1	TRBJ2-7	TRBV5-4	TGTGCCAGCAGCGCTGGGTACGGGACAGGGGTCTACGAGCAGTACTTC	CASSAGYGTGVYEQYF
TRBD1	TRBJ2-6	TRBV5-1	TGCGCCAGCCGCCCTCTTGGTCTCGACAGGGTCAACGTCCTGACTTTC	CASRPLGLDRVNVLTF
TRBD1	TRBJ2-2	TRBV10-3	TGTGCCATCAGCAGAACTGACAGGGCCGGAACCGGGGAGCTGTTTTTT	CAISRTDRAGTGELFF
NA	TRBJ2-5	TRBV11-2	TGTGCCAGCAGCACACGGGTCCCAGAGGGCCAGTACTTC	CASSTRVPEGQYF
NA	TRBJ1-3	TRBV5-5	TGTGCCAGCAGTCGGACACCCCGGGGAAACACCATATATTTT	CASSRTPRGNTIYF
NA	TRBJ2-3	TRBV12-2	TGTGCAAGTCGCTATTCCGAGGGGGAGAAGAGGACAGATACGCAGTATTTT	CASRYSEGEKRTDTQYF
TRBD1	TRBJ2-5	TRBV5-1	TGCGCCAGCAGCTTGGAACAGGGGGGAGAGACCCAGTACTTC	CASSLEQGGETQYF
TRBD1	TRBJ2-5	TRBV5-1	TGCGCCAGCAGCTTGAGACAGGGTGCTCAAGAGACCCAGTACTTC	CASSLRQGAQETQYF
TRBD2	TRBJ2-3	TRBV19	TGTGCCAGTAGTCCAGGACTAGCGGACACAGATACGCAGTATTTT	CASSPGLADTDTQYF
NA	TRBJ1-2	TRBV5-6	TGTGCCAGCAGCTTGCCCTTTATGGGAGAGGAGAGCTACACCTTC	CASSLPFMGEESYTF
TRBD2	TRBJ2-1	TRBV18	TGTGCCAGCTCCCCGGGACTAGCGGGAGACAATGAGCAGTTCTTC	CASSPGLAGDNEQFF
TRBD2	TRBJ2-3	TRBV6-6	TGTGCCAGCACTCCCCTTAGCGGGAGGTCGGATACGCAGTATTTT	CASTPLSGRSDTQYF
TRBD1	TRBJ2-5	TRBV5-1	TGCGCCAGCAGCTTTGACACAGGGGGCCAGGAGACCCAGTACTTC	CASSFDTGGQETQYF
TRBD2	TRBJ2-1	TRBV9	TGTGCCAGCAGCGTAGCCGGGGGGAGCTCCTACAATGAGCAGTTCTTC	CASSVAGGSSYNEQFF
NA	TRBJ1-4	TRBV11-2	TGTGCCAGCAGCTTGGGGGGGCAAAAACTGTTTTTT	CASSLGGQKLFF
TRBD2	TRBJ2-1	TRBV10-3	TGTGCCATCAGTGATGATAGCGGGAGATATGAGCAGTTCTTC	CAISDDSGRYEQFF
NA	TRBJ2-3	TRBV9	TGTGCCAGCAGCGTAGGCCCCCGGGTTGGAGTCTTCTATTTT	CASSVGPRVGVFYF
NA	TRBJ1-2	TRBV10-3	TGTGCCATCAGTGAGTTCAGGGGTGGCTACACCTTC	CAISEFRGGYTF
NA	TRBJ1-1	TRBV4-3	TGCGCCAGCAGCAACGCCGCCAGGGGAAGGTACACTGAAGCTTTCTTT	CASSNAARGRYTEAFF
TRBD2	TRBJ2-7	TRBV9	TGTGCCAGCAGCCCAAGCGGGGTATACTCCTACGAGCAGTACTTC	CASSPSGVYSYEQYF
TRBD2	TRBJ2-1	TRBV18	TGTGCCAGCTCACGGCGGGAGGCTTCATCAAATGAGCAGTTCTTC	CASSRREASSNEQFF
NA	TRBJ2-7	TRBV7-9	TGTGCCAGCAGCTTAGAAAACAGCTACGAGCAGTACTTC	CASSLENSYEQYF
TRBD2	TRBJ2-3	TRBV6-5	TGTGCCAGCAGTTACTCTAGCGGGAGGGTCACAGATACGCAGTATTTT	CASSYSSGRVTDTQYF
NA	TRBJ2-7	TRBV18	TGTGCCAGCTCACCACGGGCGGGTGGGGAGCAGTACTTC	CASSPRAGGEQYF
NA	TRBJ2-7	TRBV14	TGTGCCAGCAGCCAAGATGGATTGGGTGCAGGCTCCTACGAGCAGTACTTC	CASSQDGLGAGSYEQYF
NA	TRBJ2-7	TRBV6-1	TGTGCCAGCAACCCTAGCGTCTCCTACGAGCAGTACTTC	CASNPSVSYEQYF
NA	TRBJ2-1	TRBV5-1	TGCGCCACCCGGCTCGGCGCGGCTAACAATGAGCAGTTCTTC	CATRLGAANNEQFF
TRBD1	TRBJ1-1	TRBV5-4	TGTGCCAGCATCCGAACAGGGGGCTCGGGCACTGAAGCTTTCTTT	CASIRTGGSGTEAFF
TRBD2	TRBJ2-2	TRBV5-1	TGCGCCAGCAGTAGGGGAGGGGACACCGGGGAGCTGTTTTTT	CASSRGGDTGELFF
NA	TRBJ2-2	TRBV7-9	TGTGCCAGCAGCGAGGGTGCCGGGGAGCTGTTTTTT	CASSEGAGELFF